This entry concerns a single T cell receptor beta chain. Its antigen is undetermined. Only in-frame clones appear in the TCRdb table, and some are missing; sequencing was by immunoSEQ multiplex PCR. The sample shows about 51,000 clones, around 89% of them seen only once. This entry comes from a study of graft-versus-host responses after intestinal transplantation. Whole-study context: Recipients were all induced with anti-thymocyte globulin, then given tacrolimus and steroids for 3 to 4 years.

The sequenced sample was unstimulated CD4+ T cells sorted from spleen or lymph node cells, obtained before transplant. This sequence was found in a human donor who was the organ donor for an intestinal transplant.

The CDR3 nucleotides are TGTGCCAGCAGTTACGACAACTCTGGGGCCAACGTCCTGACTTTC. Amino acids: CASSYDNSGANVLTF. This chain links TRBV6-5 with TRBJ2-6; D is unclear. CDR1 MNHEY and CDR2 SVGAGI come from the germline V gene. The CDR3 is 15 amino acids. V lost 2 bases and J lost 0, with 5 bases in between.